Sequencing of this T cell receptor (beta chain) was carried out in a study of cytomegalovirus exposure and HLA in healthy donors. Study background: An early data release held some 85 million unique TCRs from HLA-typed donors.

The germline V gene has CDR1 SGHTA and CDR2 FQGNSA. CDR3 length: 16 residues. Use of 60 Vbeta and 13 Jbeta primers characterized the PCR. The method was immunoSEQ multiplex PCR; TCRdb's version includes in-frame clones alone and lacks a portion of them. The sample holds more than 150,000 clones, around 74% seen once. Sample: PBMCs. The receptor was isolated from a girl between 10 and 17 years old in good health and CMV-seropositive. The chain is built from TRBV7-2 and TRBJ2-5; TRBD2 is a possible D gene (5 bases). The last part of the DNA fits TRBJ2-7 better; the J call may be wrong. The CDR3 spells CASSLVGGRNSYEQYF. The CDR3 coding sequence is TGTGCCAGCAGCTTAGTAGGAGGACGGAACTCCTACGAGCAGTACTTC.